This T cell receptor (beta chain) was identified in a study of blood T cell repertoires in COVID-19. Trimming took 2 bases from V and 8 from J; bases not matched to a gene: 14. The CDR3 sequence is 17 residues long. CDR1 MDHEN and CDR2 SYDVKM come from the germline V gene. Original handling: Amplification of reference gene primers was used by the study to estimate nucleated cell counts. TCRdb keeps only in-frame clones here, not all; method: immunoSEQ multiplex PCR. The DNA was the basis for D and trimming; V, J and clone size are from that table. The table lists 300,000 to 350,000 clones, 90% of them singletons, with approximately 2.9% in the top ten.

The receptor was derived from a woman younger than 45 with COVID-19, enrolled during active disease. V is TRBV28 and J is TRBJ1-1; 10 nucleotides match TRBD1. Specimen: peripheral blood. The CDR3 here is CASSLKWGTGATGEAFF. As DNA, the CDR3 is TGTGCCAGCAGTTTAAAGTGGGGGACAGGGGCCACTGGGGAAGCTTTCTTT.